This T cell receptor beta chain came from a study of T cells in Graves' hyperthyroidism and ophthalmopathy. This clonotype showed up just a few times. TCR beta CDR3 sequences were amplified from RNA transcripts. During a first-round RT-PCR of the TCR CDR3, the HTBI primer set was used. TCRdb re-called the multiplex PCR reads through MiXCR, storing one row per CDR3 protein. The sample contains a few hundred thousand distinct CDR3 sequences, about 17% of which appear only once. Trimming took off 3 bases at V and 1 base at J, with 13 bases between the two ends. The CDR3 spans 15 residues. CDR1 is DFQATT, CDR2 SNEGSKA, per germline (reference sequence).

The clonotype comes from a woman aged 45-65 years with Graves' hyperthyroidism. The sequenced material came from blood. The J gene is TRBJ1-5, the V gene TRBV20-1; possibly TRBD1 for D (5 bases). The CDR3 DNA is TGCAGTGCTAGTAGGGGCGGACAAAGCAATCAGCCCCAGCATTTT. Translated: CSASRGGQSNQPQHF.